These 13 T cell receptor beta chains share one sample of origin, sequenced in a study of spatial heterogeneity in lung cancer. Time point described: sample taken at primary tumor resection. For these TCRs, the target antigens are not known. From the 5' RACE reads, TCRdb called clonotypes with MiXCR, one entry per CDR3 protein. Seen here are 9,500 or so distinct CDR3 sequences, approximately 12% observed once, and the top ten hold roughly 10%. The study, taken as a whole, reports: The number of expanded tumor alpha and beta chains correlated with mutation number.

This material consisted of lung tumor tissue, taken at surgery. These receptors were taken from a male donor with early-stage non-small cell lung cancer.

In this sample, this clonotype is medium-sized. The size of this beta chain means little, since it is a stray read in a library made for alpha chains. V usage is TRBV12-3 or TRBV12-4 and J usage is TRBJ2-7; TRBD2 matches at 10 bases. Trimming at V came to 3 bases and at J to 12 bases, leaving 11 bases not matched to a gene. CDR3 size: 14 residues. DNA for the CDR3: TGTGCCAGCAGTTTTCGCCTAGCGGGAGCCGAGGGGTACTTC. The encoded protein is CASSFRLAGAEGYF.

This clonotype was recorded many times. Because the library targeted alpha chains, this beta chain is an off-target read whose size means little. The chain recombines TRBV5-1 with TRBJ2-2, with D perhaps TRBD1 (6 bases). Germline CDR1 and CDR2: SGHRS and YFSETQ. V gave up 3 bases and J gave up 4 bases, with 16 bases separating them. There are 16 residues in the CDR3. CDR3 sequence (DNA): TGCGCCAGCAGCTACTACAGGGCAGGAGTCACCGGGGAGCTGTTTTTT. Its protein is CASSYYRAGVTGELFF. The variable domain in full, completed from reference TRBV5-1 and TRBJ2-2, reads KAGVTQTPRYLIKTRGQQVTLSCSPISGHRSVSWYQQTPGQGLQFLFEYFSETQRNKGNFPGRFSGRQFSNSRSEMNVSTLELGDSALYLCASSYYRAGVTGELFFGEGSRLTVL.

For this clonotype: This beta chain is an unintended read in a library built for alpha chains; its size means little. The chain carries TRBV7-2 and TRBJ2-1; tentatively, D is TRBD1 or TRBD2 (6 bases each). The CDR3 totals 13 residues. V lost 7 bases and J 8 bases, leaving 15 bases between the germline ends. CDR1 and CDR2 (germline): SGHTA, FQGNSA. The DNA of the CDR3 is TGTGCCAGCAAGGGAAGGGGGGCGGATGAGCAGTTCTTC. This gives the protein CASKGRGADEQFF.

As concerns this clonotype: In a library made to pick up alpha chains, this beta chain is a stray read with a size that means little. The CDR3 DNA reads TGCGCCAGCAGCCCGGGGACTAGCGGTCACAATGAGCAGTTCTTC. Protein sequence: CASSPGTSGHNEQFF. V usage is TRBV4-3 and J usage is TRBJ2-1; TRBD2 matches 11 bases. Germline lookup yields CDR1 LGHNA and CDR2 YSLEER. Trimming at V came to 4 bases and at J to 5 bases, leaving 4 bases not matched to a gene. The length of the CDR3 is 15 residues.

In this sample, this clonotype turned up many times. Since the library was made to target alpha chains, this beta chain is a stray read and its abundance is not meaningful. The J gene is TRBJ2-4, the V gene TRBV20-1; D call uncertain. CDR1 and CDR2 (germline): DFQATT, SNEGSKA (reference sequence). The CDR3 is 11 residues long. The DNA for the CDR3 is TGCAGCCGGGCGTCAGAAAACATTCAGTACTTC. Its translation: CSRASENIQYF.

This clonotype occurred many times. A library prepared for alpha chains yielded this beta chain as an off-target read; its size is of little meaning. The chain is built from TRBV2 and TRBJ2-4; maybe TRBD1 (6 bases). The CDR3 spans 14 residues. Trimming took 6 bases from V and 1 from J, leaving 10 bases between them. Germline V gives CDR1 SNHLY, CDR2 FYNNEI. The CDR3 loop reads CASSQDRAKNIQYF. The CDR3 nucleotides are TGTGCCAGCAGCCAAGACAGGGCCAAAAACATTCAGTACTTC.

There are many counts of this clonotype. Because this beta chain is a stray read in a library intended to capture alpha chains, its abundance should not be given much weight. The rearrangement joins TRBV2 to TRBJ2-5; possibly TRBD2 for D (5 bases). Germline assignment: CDR1 SNHLY and CDR2 FYNNEI. The CDR3 runs to 13 residues. V was cut by 5 bases and J by 4 bases, with 11 bases left in between. The chain's CDR3 is CASSTGLGETQYF. The CDR3 nucleotides read TGTGCCAGCAGTACGGGGTTGGGAGAGACCCAGTACTTC.

This clonotype was observed many times. Because the library targeted alpha chains, this beta chain is an off-target read whose size means little. The V call is TRBV20-1, the J call TRBJ2-3; D ambiguous. The germline V gene encodes CDR1 DFQATT and CDR2 SNEGSKA (reference sequence). The CDR3 is 14 amino acids. V shed 1 base and J shed 5 bases, with 13 bases lying between them. The CDR3 DNA follows: TGCAGTGCTAGAGTTATCAACGGTGGAGATACGCAGTATTTT. Translation gives CSARVINGGDTQYF.

In its sample, this clonotype ranks as medium-sized. With the library built for alpha chains, this beta chain is off target and its frequency is not meaningful. CDR3: CASSLKTGGGNEQFF. The CDR3 coding sequence is TGTGCCAGCAGCTTAAAGACGGGAGGGGGCAATGAGCAGTTCTTC. The chain is built from TRBV7-2 and TRBJ2-1; TRBD2 aligns across 8 bases. CDR1 and CDR2 from the germline V gene are SGHTA and FQGNSA. The CDR3 is made up of 15 amino acids. Losses at the gene ends were 2 bases for V and 6 bases for J; bases not matched to a gene: 6.

By sample fraction, this clonotype is medium-sized. This beta chain is an unintended read in a library built for alpha chains; its size means little. The chain is built from TRBV20-1 and TRBJ2-5; D remains ambiguous. The CDR3 has 10 residues. The germline V gene encodes CDR1 DFQATT and CDR2 SNEGSKA (reference sequence). Trimming took 4 bases from V and 5 from J, leaving 5 bases between them. In nucleotides, the CDR3 is TGCAGTGCTACACGCGAGACCCAGTACTTC. Translated, it gives CSATRETQYF.

The sample holds many counts of this clonotype. In a library made to pick up alpha chains, this beta chain is a stray read with a size that means little. The genes are TRBV20-1 and TRBJ1-2; 12 bases line up with TRBD1. The CDR3 has 14 residues. Germline V CDR1 and CDR2: DFQATT, SNEGSKA (reference sequence). The V gene end was trimmed by 6 bases and the J gene end by 4 bases; junction bases not matched to a gene: 6. The chain's CDR3 is CSARGTGGFYGYTF. The CDR3 DNA reads TGCAGTGCCCGGGGGACAGGGGGCTTCTATGGCTACACCTTC.

By sample share, this clonotype is medium-sized. Because this beta chain is a stray read in a library intended to capture alpha chains, its abundance should not be given much weight. In DNA form, the CDR3 reads TGCAGTGCTAGGCCCTTGTTAGGACAGGGAGACTCTTCTAACTATGGCTACACCTTC. Amino acid sequence: CSARPLLGQGDSSNYGYTF. The J gene is TRBJ1-2, the V gene TRBV20-1; 8 bases agree with TRBD1. V dropped 3 bases and J dropped 0; count of bases not matched to a gene: 18. CDR3 length: 19 residues. Germline CDR1 and CDR2: DFQATT and SNEGSKA (reference sequence).

This clonotype occurred many times. A library made for alpha chains picked up this beta chain off target, so its size means little. The V gene is TRBV7-9, the J gene TRBJ1-1; the match to TRBD1 covers 7 bases. From germline, CDR1 is SEHNR and CDR2 FQNEAQ (reference sequence). V lost 4 bases and J lost 7; bases outside the gene matches: 3. The CDR3 extends over 12 amino acids. The CDR3 DNA is TGTGCCAGCAGCTCACGACAGGGTGAAGCTTTCTTT. It codes for CASSSRQGEAFF.